This record looks at one TCR beta chain sequence and its context. This sample is part of a study of cytomegalovirus exposure and HLA in healthy donors. Study-wide background: T cells numbering around 180 million yielded 100 million to 120 million unique TCR beta sequences in an earlier analysis.

With V trimmed by 3 bases and J by 4 bases, 9 bases remained unmatched. This CDR3 spans 17 amino acids. Germline V CDR1 and CDR2: MDHEN, SYDVKM. The study ran its PCR with 60 Vbeta and 13 Jbeta primers. How the authors handled the data: A follow-up analysis tallied 70 million to 80 million unique TCR beta chains, some 11 million shared. Sequencing was performed with immunoSEQ multiplex PCR; in TCRdb, only in-frame clones are kept and a portion is missing. V and J calls and clone size are those listed in that table; D and trimming were worked out from the DNA. The table has about 140,000 clones, almost 85% seen once.

This chain uses TRBV28 with TRBJ2-5, with 12 bases identical to TRBD2. The clonotype was recovered from a woman in her fifties or sixties in good health and CMV-seropositive. The sequenced sample was PBMCs. CDR3 protein: CASSFPPAGLAGETQYF. The CDR3 DNA sequence: TGTGCCAGCAGTTTCCCCCCCGCGGGACTAGCGGGAGAGACCCAGTACTTC.